This T cell receptor (beta chain) was captured by sequencing in a study of glioma-infiltrating T cells. Germline assignment: CDR1 SGHTA and CDR2 FQGNSA. The CDR3 is 15 amino acids. The V end lost 5 bases, the J end lost 7 bases, and 17 bases lay between the germline ends. In its sample, this clonotype was seen a few times. What it recognizes is unknown. Amplification of TCR alpha and beta CDR3 regions from RNA used iRepertoire nested multiplex PCR. For one-step reverse transcription and amplification, 100-400 ng of tissue mRNA or PBMC total RNA was used. TCRdb ran MiXCR on the multiplex PCR reads and lists one entry per CDR3 protein. This table holds a few hundred thousand distinct CDR3 sequences, more than 35% found once. Broader study findings: Signature shared blood CDR3 motifs were enriched in low-divergence and depleted in high-divergence patients.

The receptor was derived from a human donor with low-grade glioma or glioblastoma, undergoing nonglioma brain surgery, or in good health (not recorded which). The chain employs TRBV7-2 and TRBJ2-2, with D uncertain. The sequencing sample was made of glioma tissue, nonneoplastic brain tissue, or PBMCs (not recorded which). The CDR3 loop is CASSPGSGIGGELFF. The DNA for the CDR3 is TGTGCCAGCAGCCCAGGTTCAGGTATCGGCGGGGAGCTGTTTTTT.